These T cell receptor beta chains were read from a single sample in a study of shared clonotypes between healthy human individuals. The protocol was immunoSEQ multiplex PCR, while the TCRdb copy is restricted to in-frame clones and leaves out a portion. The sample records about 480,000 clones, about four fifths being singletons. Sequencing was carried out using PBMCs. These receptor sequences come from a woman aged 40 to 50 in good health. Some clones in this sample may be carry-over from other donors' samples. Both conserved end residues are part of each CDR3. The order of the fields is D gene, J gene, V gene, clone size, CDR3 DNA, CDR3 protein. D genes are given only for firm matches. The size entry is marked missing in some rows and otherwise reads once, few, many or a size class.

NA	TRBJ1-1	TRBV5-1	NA	TGCGCCAGCAGCTTGGGGGCAGCCGAGGATACTGAAGCTTTCTTT	CASSLGAAEDTEAFF
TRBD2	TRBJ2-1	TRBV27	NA	TGTGCCAGCAGCCACAGGGGACTAGCGGCTTACAATGAGCAGTTCTTC	CASSHRGLAAYNEQFF
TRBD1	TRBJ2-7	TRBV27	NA	TGTGCCAGCAGTTTAGGGACAGGGTACCCCTACGAGCAGTACTTC	CASSLGTGYPYEQYF
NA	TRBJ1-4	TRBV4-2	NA	TGTGCCAGCAGCCAAGAGGAGGGGATTGAAAAACTGTTTTTT	CASSQEEGIEKLFF
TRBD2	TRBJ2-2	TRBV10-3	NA	TGTGCCATCAGTGGGGGACTAGCGGGTCTGAACACCGGGGAGCTGTTTTTT	CAISGGLAGLNTGELFF
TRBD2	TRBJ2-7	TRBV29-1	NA	TGCAGCGTTGGGCGGGAGCCCGGCGAGCAGTACTTC	CSVGREPGEQYF
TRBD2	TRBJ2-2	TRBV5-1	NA	TGCGCCAGCAGCTTGGAGGGACTAGCGGGAGCCGGGGAGCTGTTTTTT	CASSLEGLAGAGELFF
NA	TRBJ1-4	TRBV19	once	TGTGCCAGTAGTAAGCTACCAGGGTCGGGTGAAAAACTGTTTTTT	CASSKLPGSGEKLFF
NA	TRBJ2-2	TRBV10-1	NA	TGCGCCAGCAGTGGAGCGGGTCGGGAAGGGAACACCGGGGAGCTGTTTTTT	CASSGAGREGNTGELFF
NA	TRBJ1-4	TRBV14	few	TGTGCCAGCAGCCGATACGGGGCCATCGATGAAAAACTGTTTTTT	CASSRYGAIDEKLFF
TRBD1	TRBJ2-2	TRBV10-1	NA	TGCGCCAGCACCCCCGGACAGGGGGCGTCCGAAAAGAACACCGGGGAGCTGTTTTTT	CASTPGQGASEKNTGELFF
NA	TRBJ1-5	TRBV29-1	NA	TGCAGCGTTGAAGTGGGGGGCGTTCAGCCCCAGCATTTT	CSVEVGGVQPQHF
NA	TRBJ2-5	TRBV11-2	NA	TGTGCCAGCAGCAATAGGGGGCGGGATCGGCAAGAGACCCAGTACTTC	CASSNRGRDRQETQYF
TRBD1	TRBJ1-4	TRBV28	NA	TGTGCCAGCAGTTTGTTGGCCCTTACAGGGGATGGTGAAAAACTGTTTTTT	CASSLLALTGDGEKLFF
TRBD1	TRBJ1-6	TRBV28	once	TGTGCCAGCAGTAGGGACAGCTTCTCCTATAATTCACCCCTCCACTTT	CASSRDSFSYNSPLHF
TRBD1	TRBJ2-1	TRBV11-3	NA	TGTGCCAGCAGTTTGGACAGGGTGGCCTACAATGAGCAGTTCTTC	CASSLDRVAYNEQFF
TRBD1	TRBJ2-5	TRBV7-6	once	TGTGCCAGCAGCGCCCCAGGGGGCAGGGAGACCCAGTACTTC	CASSAPGGRETQYF
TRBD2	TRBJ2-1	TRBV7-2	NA	TGTGCCGGCAGACCCCCAGCGGGAGGACCCTACAATGAGCAGTTCTTC	CAGRPPAGGPYNEQFF
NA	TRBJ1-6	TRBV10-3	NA	TGTGCCATCAGCCAGGACAGACTCAGTAATTCACCCCTCCACTTT	CAISQDRLSNSPLHF
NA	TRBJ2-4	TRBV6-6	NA	TGTGCCAGCAGTTATGGTGGCAGACAGAAAAACATTCAGTACTTC	CASSYGGRQKNIQYF
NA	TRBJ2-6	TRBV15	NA	TGTGCCACCAGGGACTTCCCTGGGGCCAACGTCCTGACTTTC	CATRDFPGANVLTF
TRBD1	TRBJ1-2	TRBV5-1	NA	TGCGCCAGCAGCCAGGACAGGGGTTCCTATGGCTACACCTTC	CASSQDRGSYGYTF
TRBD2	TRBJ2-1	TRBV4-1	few	TGCGCCAGCAGCCAAGATCAACTAGCGTTAACCCGCTCCTACAATGAGCAGTTCTTC	CASSQDQLALTRSYNEQFF
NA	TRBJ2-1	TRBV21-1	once	TGTGCCAGCAGCAACCTCACGGGATGTAGTCTGTACAATGAGCAGTTCTTC	CASSNLTGCSLYNEQFF
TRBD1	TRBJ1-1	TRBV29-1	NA	TGCAGCGTAGGGACAGGGGGCATTCGCACTGAAGCTTTCTTT	CSVGTGGIRTEAFF
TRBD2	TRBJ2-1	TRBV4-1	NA	TGCGCCAGCAGCCAAGATCCCGTCCGGGCTAGCGGGAGGTTCGATGAGCAGTTCTTC	CASSQDPVRASGRFDEQFF
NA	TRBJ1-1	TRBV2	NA	TGTGCCAGCAGTCCAGGGCGGTGGGGCACTGAAGCTTTCTTT	CASSPGRWGTEAFF
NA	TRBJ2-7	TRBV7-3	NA	TGTGCCAGCAGCTTAATGGGGACCGATCTCGCAAATGGGCAGTACTTC	CASSLMGTDLANGQYF
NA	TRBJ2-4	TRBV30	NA	TGTGCCTGGAGTGTGCTGGGATCGGGAAACATTCAGTACTTC	CAWSVLGSGNIQYF
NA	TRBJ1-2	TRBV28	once	TGCGCCAGCAGGCCCACAGGGCTTGAGGACTATGGCTACACCTTC	CASRPTGLEDYGYTF
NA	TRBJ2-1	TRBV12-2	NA	TGTGCAAGTCGCTTAGTAGGGCGGCTAGCGGGAGAGGGGGCCTACAATGAGCAGTTCTTC	CASRLVGRLAGEGAYNEQFF
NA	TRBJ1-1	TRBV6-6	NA	TGTGCCAGCATAAATCAGGGGCAGTACACTGAAGCTTTCTTT	CASINQGQYTEAFF
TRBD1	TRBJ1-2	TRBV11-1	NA	TGTGCCAGCAGCCAGGACAGGGGGCATGGCTATGGCTACACCTTC	CASSQDRGHGYGYTF
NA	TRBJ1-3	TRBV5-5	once	TGTGCCAGCAGCTTGGTGGTGACCTCTGGAAACACCATATATTTT	CASSLVVTSGNTIYF
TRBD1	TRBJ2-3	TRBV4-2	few	TGTGCCAGCAGCCAAGTAGGGACAGGGGGTAAAGATACGCAGTATTTT	CASSQVGTGGKDTQYF
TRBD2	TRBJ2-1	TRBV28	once	TGTGCCAGCAGTGGAGAGGGACTAGCGGTTTACAATGAGCAGTTCTTC	CASSGEGLAVYNEQFF
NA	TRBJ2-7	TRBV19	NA	TGTGCCAGTAGTATAGCCAGGGGTTACGAGCAGTACTTC	CASSIARGYEQYF
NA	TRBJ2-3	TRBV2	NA	TGTGCCAGCAGCGAACTAGGCCCTAGCACAGATACGCAGTATTTT	CASSELGPSTDTQYF
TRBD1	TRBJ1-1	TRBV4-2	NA	TGTGCCAGCCGGGACAGACTGAACACTGAAGCTTTCTTT	CASRDRLNTEAFF
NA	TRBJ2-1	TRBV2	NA	TGTGCCAGCAGTGCATCCGGGCTTAGGCGTGGCAATGAGCAGTTCTTC	CASSASGLRRGNEQFF
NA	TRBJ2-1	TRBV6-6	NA	TGTGCCAGCAGTCCGCGACAGAGTGAGCAGTTCTTC	CASSPRQSEQFF
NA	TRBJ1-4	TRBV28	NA	TGTGCCAGCAGTTCTCCTTCTAATGAAAAACTGTTTTTT	CASSSPSNEKLFF
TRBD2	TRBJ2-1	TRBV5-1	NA	TGCGCCAGCAGCGACCTTATACTAGCGGGACCAGTTGAGCAGTTCTTC	CASSDLILAGPVEQFF
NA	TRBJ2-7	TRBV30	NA	TGTGCCTGGCAGGGGTTCAGCTACGAGCAGTACTTC	CAWQGFSYEQYF
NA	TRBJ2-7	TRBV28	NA	TGTGCCAGCAGCCAGGACTCCCCCGCCCGCTACGAGCAGTACTTC	CASSQDSPARYEQYF
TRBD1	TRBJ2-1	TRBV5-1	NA	TGCGCCAGCAGGCTAGGGACAGTTAGCTCCTACAATGAGCAGTTCTTC	CASRLGTVSSYNEQFF
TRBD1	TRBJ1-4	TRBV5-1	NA	TGCGCCAGCAGCTCCAGGGGGGGTAATGAAAAACTGTTTTTT	CASSSRGGNEKLFF
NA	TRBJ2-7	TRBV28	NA	TGTGCCAGCGCATCGGCAGGGCGGTACGAGCAGTACTTC	CASASAGRYEQYF
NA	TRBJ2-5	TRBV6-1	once	TGTGCCAGCAGTGAATGGGCAGGCCACTCGGTGGGGACCCAGTACTTC	CASSEWAGHSVGTQYF
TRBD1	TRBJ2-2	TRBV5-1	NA	TGCGCCAGCAGCCGGGGACAGGGAGGCGTAGGGGAGCTGTTTTTT	CASSRGQGGVGELFF
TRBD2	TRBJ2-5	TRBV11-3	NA	TGTGCCAGCAGCCGAGCGGGGGTACAAGAGACCCAGTACTTC	CASSRAGVQETQYF
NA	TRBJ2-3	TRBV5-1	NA	TGCGCCAGCAGCGACCTAGCGCCACGCACAGATACGCAGTATTTT	CASSDLAPRTDTQYF